This passage covers 12 T cell receptor beta chains from one sample sequenced in a study of beta chain features in type 1 diabetes. Sequencing targeted expressed TCRB transcripts, as all isolated RNA had been reverse transcribed. Clones were sequenced by immunoSEQ multiplex PCR, and TCRdb holds only the in-frame ones, with some missing. The sample has 130,000 to 150,000 clones, over 9.5% seen once. Sequencing used naive CD4+ T cells from blood. The receptors here all came from a man younger than 35 in good health.

This sequence joins TRBV5-1 and TRBJ2-5; TRBD2 matches 10 bases. This CDR3 region has 13 residues. CDR1 is SGHRS and CDR2 is YFSETQ in the germline V gene. With V trimmed by 5 bases and J by 2 bases, 0 bases remained unmatched. The CDR3 here is CASRLAGQETQYF. Here the CDR3 DNA reads TGCGCCAGCAGACTAGCGGGGCAAGAGACCCAGTACTTC.

This clone occurred many times. The chain uses TRBV30 and TRBJ2-5, with 9 bases identical to TRBD1. V gave up 8 bases and J gave up 5 bases; unmatched junction bases: 3. This CDR3 spans 11 amino acids. Germline V lookup: CDR1 GTSNPN, CDR2 SVGIG (reference sequence). This CDR3 is CAGQGTETQYF. CDR3 nucleotide sequence: TGTGCCGGACAGGGGACGGAGACCCAGTACTTC.

J is TRBJ1-1 and V is TRBV2, with TRBD1 matching 9 bases. The CDR3 is 12 residues long. J was trimmed by 6 bases and V by 5 bases; bases with no gene match: 1. CDR1 and CDR2 (germline): SNHLY, FYNNEI. CDR3 residues: CASSRDRAEAFF. CDR3 nucleotides: TGTGCCAGCAGTCGGGACAGGGCTGAAGCTTTCTTT.

CDR3 in amino acids: CASSESGLAGLETQYF. CDR3 DNA sequence: TGTGCCAGCAGCGAATCGGGACTAGCGGGGTTAGAGACCCAGTACTTC. This sequence joins TRBV9 and TRBJ2-5; 13 bases agree with TRBD2. Germline CDR1 reads SGDLS; CDR2 reads YYNGEE. V trimming: 3 bases; J trimming: 4 bases; junction bases outside the gene matches: 6. The CDR3 length is 16 residues. Together with reference TRBV9 and TRBJ2-5, the CDR3 gives the full variable domain: DSGVTQTPKHLITATGQRVTLRCSPRSGDLSVYWYQQSLDQGLQFLIQYYNGEERAKGNILERFSAQQFPDLHSELNLSSLELGDSALYFCASSESGLAGLETQYFGPGTRLLVL.

In this sample, this clone turned up many times. The chain links TRBV7-9 to TRBJ2-3; D is unclear. There are 13 residues in the CDR3. V gave up 4 bases and J gave up 0 bases, with 5 bases separating them. CDR1 is SEHNR, CDR2 FQNEAQ, per germline (reference sequence). CDR3 bases: TGTGCCAGCAGCTACTCTAGCACAGATACGCAGTATTTT. Its protein product is CASSYSSTDTQYF.

This clone has a handful of counts. This chain connects TRBV5-4 to TRBJ2-3, with D maybe TRBD1 (5 bases). CDR1 SGHNT and CDR2 YYREEE come from the germline V gene (reference sequence). Deletions cut 1 base from V and 3 bases from J, with 12 bases between. The CDR3 length is 15 residues. DNA of the CDR3: TGTGCCAGCAGCTTGTTTGGCAGGGTAACAGATACGCAGTATTTT. It yields the protein CASSLFGRVTDTQYF.

The chain links TRBV19 to TRBJ2-5; TRBD2 matches at 10 bases. The CDR3 sequence is 13 residues long. Germline CDR1 and CDR2: LNHDA and SQIVND (reference sequence). V dropped 3 bases and J dropped 5; count of bases not matched to a gene: 0. As DNA, the CDR3 is TGTGCCAGTAGTATGACTAGCGGGGAGACCCAGTACTTC. It translates to CASSMTSGETQYF.

This CDR3 is CASSSGTASNYGYTF. CDR3 DNA: TGTGCCAGCAGCTCTGGGACAGCCTCTAACTATGGCTACACCTTC. This chain uses TRBV7-2 with TRBJ1-2; 7 nucleotides align to TRBD1. The germline V gene encodes CDR1 SGHTA and CDR2 FQGNSA. CDR3 length: 15 amino acids. The V and J ends lost 4 bases and 0 bases, in that order; junction bases with no gene match: 5.

The gene calls are TRBV9 and TRBJ2-3, with 8 bases aligning to TRBD2. Germline trimming cut 0 bases from V and 1 base from J; bases unmatched to any gene: 4. CDR1 is SGDLS and CDR2 is YYNGEE in the germline V gene. This CDR3 region has 16 residues. CDR3 bases: TGTGCCAGCAGCGTAGTTGTGACTAGCGGCACAGATACGCAGTATTTT. Translating gives CASSVVVTSGTDTQYF.

The CDR3 nucleotides read TGTGCCAGCAGCTTGGAGCAGCGGGGGGGCCGAGAGACCCAGTACTTC. It codes for CASSLEQRGGRETQYF. The V call is TRBV5-4, the J call TRBJ2-5, with 10 nucleotides matching TRBD2. CDR1 and CDR2 (germline): SGHNT, YYREEE (reference sequence). Germline trimming cut 0 bases from V and 4 bases from J; bases unmatched to any gene: 6. The CDR3 runs to 16 residues.

This clone was recorded a few times. This sequence joins TRBV9 and TRBJ2-4; tentatively, D is TRBD2 (6 bases). V was pared by 2 bases and J by 2 bases, with 11 bases between. The CDR3 loop spans 15 amino acids. Germline V lookup: CDR1 SGDLS, CDR2 YYNGEE. CDR3 region: CASSVAGSTKNIQYF. DNA for the CDR3: TGTGCCAGCAGCGTGGCGGGGTCGACCAAAAACATTCAGTACTTC.

The V call is TRBV5-1, the J call TRBJ2-5; TRBD2 agrees at 11 bases. The CDR3 sequence is 17 residues long. The junction had 9 bases not matched to a gene; V was cut back by 2 bases and J by 3 bases. Germline V CDR1 and CDR2: SGHRS, YFSETQ. The DNA of the CDR3 is TGCGCCAGCAGCTTTATTGCTAGCGGGGGGACAGAAGAGACCCAGTACTTC. Its translation is CASSFIASGGTEETQYF.